Given below is one TCR beta chain in context. The data were obtained in a study of T cell changes during pregnancy in multiple sclerosis. This CDR3 is 17 amino acids long. Germline CDR1 GTSNPN, CDR2 SVGIG (reference sequence). The V end lost 2 bases, the J end lost 1 base, and 15 bases lay between the germline ends. The table came from immunoSEQ multiplex PCR; TCRdb's copy has only in-frame clones and leaves some out. The profile shows 37,000 or so clones, roughly 90% of them singletons. This sample comprised CD4+ T cells from peripheral blood mononuclear cells, obtained in the second trimester of pregnancy. This receptor was identified in a female donor with multiple sclerosis, enrolled in a pregnancy study. The rearrangement joins TRBV30 to TRBJ2-6; weak D call: TRBD1 (6 bases). CDR3: CAWSNRAFTSGANVLTF. Written as DNA, the CDR3 is TGTGCCTGGAGTAACAGGGCCTTCACTTCTGGGGCCAACGTCCTGACTTTC.